These 9 T cell receptor beta chains originate from one sample sequenced in a study of T cells in Graves' hyperthyroidism and ophthalmopathy (dated by TCRdb to the late 2010s). The library was made by multiplex PCR. The sample was run on an Illumina HiSeq 2000. Amplification of TCR beta CDR3 regions was carried out from RNA transcripts. A first-round RT-PCR of the TCR CDR3 used the HTBI primer set with the Qiagen OneStep RT-PCR kit. TCRdb passed the public sequencing reads through fastp at Q25 and MiXCR, retaining productive beta sequences. Rows with one shared CDR3 protein collapse into an entry with the most common genes and DNA. In all, the sample holds approximately 150,000 distinct CDR3 sequences, and 8% to 9.5% of those were seen once. The ten largest make up roughly a fifth of the sample. The specimen was blood. These receptors all come from a woman aged 18-35 years with Graves' hyperthyroidism that later progressed to Graves' ophthalmopathy.

The J gene is TRBJ2-3, the V gene TRBV27; 12 nucleotides align to TRBD2. This CDR3 spans 17 amino acids. V dropped 3 bases and J dropped 3; count of bases not matched to a gene: 7. CDR1 is MNHEY, CDR2 SMNVEV, per germline (reference sequence). In DNA, the CDR3 is TGTGCCAGCAGTTTCCGGAGACTAGCGGGGGTGACAGATACGCAGTATTTT. Amino acids: CASSFRRLAGVTDTQYF.

V and J are TRBV5-8 and TRBJ2-7; no firm D call. Germline V gives CDR1 SGHTS, CDR2 YDEGEE. This CDR3 contains 14 residues. Trimming took off 3 bases at V and 6 bases at J, with 16 bases between the two ends. For the CDR3, the DNA is TGTGCCAGCAGCTGGCTCCGCGGCAGAGGCGAGCAGTACTTC. Its translation: CASSWLRGRGEQYF. The complete variable domain, with remaining parts taken from reference TRBV5-8 and TRBJ2-7, reads EAGVTQSPTHLIKTRGQQATLRCSPISGHTSVYWYQQALGLGLQFLLWYDEGEERNRGNFPPRFSGRQFPNYSSELNVNALELEDSALYLCASSWLRGRGEQYFGPGTRLTVT.

Concerning this clonotype itself: A much more abundant neighbour one base away suggests this may be a read error. This chain connects TRBV19 to TRBJ2-2; possible D gene TRBD1, 6 bases. CDR3 size: 15 residues. Germline CDR1 LNHDA, CDR2 SQIVND (reference sequence). CDR3 nucleotides: TGTGCCAGTTGTATGGCCGCAGGGGACACCGGGGAGCTGTTTTTT. It yields the protein CASCMAAGDTGELFF. Full variable domain (rest looked up from reference TRBV19 and TRBJ2-2): DGGITQSPKYLFRKEGQNVTLSCEQNLNHDAMYWYRQDPGQGLRLIYYSQIVNDFQKGDIAEGYSVSREKKESFPLTVTSAQKNPTAFYLCASCMAAGDTGELFFGEGSRLTVL.

This clonotype came up many times. V usage is TRBV2 and J usage is TRBJ1-1; D call uncertain. The V end was cut by 10 bases, the J end by 1 base, with 16 bases between. Germline-derived CDR1 and CDR2 are SNHLY and FYNNEI. The CDR3 has 14 amino acids. The CDR3 region has the DNA TGTGCCACTAAAGTTGGACCGCAGAACACTGAAGCTTTCTTT. Translating it yields CATKVGPQNTEAFF.

This clonotype was observed many times. V and J are TRBV5-5 and TRBJ2-2; 8 nucleotides match TRBD2. Germline V gene data show CDR1 as SGHKS and CDR2 as YYEKEE (reference sequence). J was trimmed by 2 bases and V by 6 bases; bases with no gene match: 9. The CDR3 sequence is 16 residues long. The CDR3 DNA sequence: TGTGCCAGCAACAGGAGGCTAGCGGGTAACACCGGGGAGCTGTTTTTT. Translated: CASNRRLAGNTGELFF. Looking up the rest from reference TRBV5-5 and TRBJ2-2 gives the full variable domain: DAGVTQSPTHLIKTRGQQVTLRCSPISGHKSVSWYQQVLGQGPQFIFQYYEKEERGRGNFPDRFSARQFPNYSSELNVNALLLGDSALYLCASNRRLAGNTGELFFGEGSRLTVL.

Worth noting for this clonotype: A clone one base away is much larger, so this may be a read error. This rearrangement joins TRBV20-1 to TRBJ2-2, with 7 bases aligning to TRBD2. In germline, CDR1 is DFQATT, CDR2 SNEGSKA (reference sequence). The trim removed 5 bases at V and 1 base at J, leaving 10 bases unmatched. The CDR3 totals 16 residues. The CDR3, as DNA: TGCAGTGCTGGATCGAATGGGGGGGGGAACACCGGGGAGCTGTTTTTT. Amino acids: CSAGSNGGGNTGELFF.

This clonotype was seen many times. CDR3 loop: CASSQDIADYNEQFF. The CDR3 coding sequence is TGTGCCAGCAGCCAAGACATTGCTGATTACAATGAGCAGTTCTTC. J is TRBJ2-1 and V is TRBV3-1; D unclear. Germline V lookup: CDR1 LGHDT, CDR2 YNNKEL (reference sequence). The CDR3 totals 15 residues. Trimming took 0 bases from V and 4 from J, leaving 10 bases between them.

This clonotype has just a few counts. This could be a read error, since a much larger clone is one nucleotide away. The J gene is TRBJ1-1, the V gene TRBV20-1; 7 nucleotides match TRBD1. CDR1 DFQATT and CDR2 SNEGSKA come from the germline V gene (reference sequence). There are 13 residues in the CDR3. Written as DNA, the CDR3 is TGCAGTGCTATACAGGGGTCGAACACTGAAGCTCTCTTT. The encoded protein is CSAIQGSNTEALF.

This clonotype has at least ten counts. The chain recombines TRBV18 with TRBJ2-7; D unresolved. V dropped 5 bases and J dropped 5 bases, with 7 bases sitting between them. CDR3 length equals 11 residues. Germline V gene lookup returns CDR1 KGHSH and CDR2 LQKENI. In nucleotides, the CDR3 is TGTGCCAGCTCAACGTATGACGAGCAGTACTTC. Its protein product is CASSTYDEQYF. The complete variable domain, with remaining parts taken from reference TRBV18 and TRBJ2-7, reads NAGVMQNPRHLVRRRGQEARLRCSPMKGHSHVYWYRQLPEEGLKFMVYLQKENIIDESGMPKERFSAEFPKEGPSILRIQQVVRGDSAAYFCASSTYDEQYFGPGTRLTVT.